These 20 T cell receptor beta chains were all obtained from the same sample, sequenced in a study of tissue T cells after allogeneic stem cell transplantation. Measured with immunoSEQ multiplex PCR; TCRdb has only the in-frame clones, and not every one. The repertoire includes 48,000 or so clones, 73% of them detected once, and about 0.7% sits in the top ten. The sequencing input was sorted cells pooled from one or two spleens. The receptors derive from a pool of C57BL/6 mice in good health.

This clone was observed a few times. Mouse names are used for the genes. The sequenced fragment ends 1 residue before the CDR3 boundary, so the rest is inferred from the germline J gene. The V gene is TRBV3, the J gene TRBJ2-7; 10 bases are a match to TRBD2. Per the germline V gene, CDR1 is SNHLY and CDR2 is FYNGKV (reference sequence). Trimming removed 5 bases from V and 3 bases from J; junction bases left unmatched: 4. This CDR3 comprises 14 residues. This CDR3 reads CASSLTGGGYEQYF. Incomplete CDR3 DNA: TGTGCCAGCAGCCTTACTGGGGGGGGCTATGAACAGTAC.

Turning to this clone: Gene names refer to mouse genes. The DNA ends 1 residue before the CDR3 does, and the rest of the CDR3 is filled in from the germline J gene. The V call is TRBV29, the J call TRBJ1-1; 7 bases are a match to TRBD1. This CDR3 is built from 13 residues. Per the germline V gene, CDR1 is MSHET and CDR2 is SYDVDS. Unmatched junction bases numbered 6, after V lost 7 bases and J lost 4 bases. CDR3 residues: CASTTGAGTEVFF. The CDR3 bases that were read are TGTGCTAGCACTACAGGGGCGGGCACAGAAGTCTTC. Full variable domain (rest looked up from reference TRBV29 and TRBJ1-1): DMKVTQMPRYLIKRMGENVLLECGQDMSHETMYWYRQDPGLGLQLIYISYDVDSNSEGDIPKGYRVSRKKREHFSLILDSAKTNQTSVYFCASTTGAGTEVFFGKGTRLTVV.

This clone showed up just once. Mouse germline and gene names are used. Sequencing ends 1 residue short of the CDR3 end; the germline J gene provides the rest. J is TRBJ1-1 and V is TRBV3; the D gene is possibly TRBD1 (6 bases). This CDR3 is built from 14 residues. Between the trimmed V and J ends, which lost 5 bases and 0 bases, there was a span of 10 bases. Germline values: CDR1 SNHLY, CDR2 FYNGKV (reference sequence). This chain's CDR3 is CASSVGQTNTEVFF. The CDR3 bases that were read are TGTGCCAGCAGCGTAGGACAGACAAACACAGAAGTCTTC.

With regard to this clone: Gene names follow the mouse nomenclature. The DNA read from the CDR3 is TGTGCCAGCAGCCAAGATAGCCAGGGCGACGAAAGATTATTT. Protein: CASSQDSQGDERLF. The full CDR3 protein reads CASSQDSQGDERLFF. The chain couples TRBV5 to TRBJ1-4; tentatively, D is TRBD1 (5 bases). The DNA ends 1 residue before the CDR3 does, and the rest of the CDR3 is filled in from the germline J gene. Germline CDR1 LGHNA, CDR2 YNLKQL (reference sequence). The germline V and J ends were trimmed by 0 bases and 6 bases, with 11 bases remaining between them. CDR3 length equals 15 residues.

In regard to this clone: The gene names given are mouse names. Read data end 1 residue before the CDR3 end; the end is taken from the germline J gene. The gene calls are TRBV19 and TRBJ1-5, with unresolved D. Germline assignment: CDR1 FNHDT and CDR2 SITEND (reference sequence). The CDR3 runs to 13 residues. V lost 4 bases, J lost 0 bases, and 5 bases lay in between. The CDR3 reads CASSPYNNQAPLF. Partial CDR3 DNA: TGTGCCAGCAGTCCTTATAACAACCAGGCTCCGCTT.

Note on this clone: Genes here carry mouse names. Read coverage stops 1 residue before the CDR3 terminus; the germline J gene supplies the remainder. The chain couples TRBV31 to TRBJ2-5; 8 nucleotides line up with TRBD2. The CDR3 runs to 15 residues. Trimming cost V 1 base and J 0 bases; bases outside gene matches: 3. Germline values: CDR1 GKSSPN, CDR2 SITVG. The CDR3 here is CAWSRLGINQDTQYF. The sequenced CDR3 bases are TGTGCCTGGAGTCGACTGGGGATTAACCAAGACACCCAGTAC.

Comment on this clone: Here the gene names and germline are mouse. The CDR3 goes on 1 residue after the read ends, and that part is filled in from the germline J gene. The chain is built from TRBV4 and TRBJ1-1; D might be TRBD1 (6 bases). V was cut by 4 bases and J by 4 bases, with 13 bases left in between. Per germline, CDR1 LGHDT and CDR2 YNNKQL (reference sequence). The CDR3 is 14 residues long. The CDR3 DNA, read in part, is TGTGCCAGCAGCTCACAGGGAAGGGGCACAGAAGTCTTC. This translates into CASSSQGRGTEVF. The whole CDR3 sequence is CASSSQGRGTEVFF.

Turning to this clone: The gene names here belong to mouse. The CDR3 extends 1 residue past the end of the read, so its final part is completed from the germline J gene. This chain links TRBV15 with TRBJ1-2; D may be TRBD1 (6 bases). The V end was cut by 6 bases, the J end by 3 bases, with 8 bases between. CDR3 length: 12 amino acids. CDR1 is SGHND, CDR2 FRSKSL, per germline. The CDR3 sequence is CASSNRDSDYTF. The covered CDR3 bases are TGTGCCAGCAGCAACAGGGACTCCGACTACACC.

Worth noting for this clone: Genes and germline come from the mouse. The read halts 1 residue ahead of the CDR3 end, with the missing end drawn from the germline J gene. This sample includes further DNA sequences coding for the same CDR3. V gene TRBV29 combines with J gene TRBJ2-7; 7 bases are a match to TRBD1. Germline V gives CDR1 MSHET, CDR2 SYDVDS. J lost 4 bases, V lost 6 bases, and 3 bases had no gene match. CDR3 length equals 12 residues. Here the CDR3 reads CASSLGQYEQYF. The CDR3 DNA, read in part, is TGTGCTAGCAGCCTGGGACAGTATGAACAGTAC. The variable domain in full, with the rest retrieved from reference TRBV29 and TRBJ2-7, is DMKVTQMPRYLIKRMGENVLLECGQDMSHETMYWYRQDPGLGLQLIYISYDVDSNSEGDIPKGYRVSRKKREHFSLILDSAKTNQTSVYFCASSLGQYEQYFGPGTRLTVL.

With regard to this clone: Gene names and germline match the mouse. The read ends 1 residue early relative to the CDR3; the germline J gene fills the gap. V and J are TRBV3 and TRBJ2-4, with 13 bases fitting TRBD2. Germline values: CDR1 SNHLY, CDR2 FYNGKV (reference sequence). The CDR3 contains 16 residues. The V and J ends lost 5 bases and 0 bases, in that order; junction bases with no gene match: 2. The CDR3 sequence is CASSPGLGGSQNTLYF. CDR3 bases read: TGTGCCAGCAGCCCGGGACTGGGGGGGAGTCAAAACACCTTGTAC. Together with reference TRBV3 and TRBJ2-4, the CDR3 gives the full variable domain: GPKVLQIPSHQIIDMGQMVTLNCDPVSNHLYFYWYKQILGQQMEFLVNFYNGKVMEKSKLFKDQFSVERPDGSYFTLKIQPTALEDSAVYFCASSPGLGGSQNTLYFGAGTRLSVL.

Concerning this clone itself: Mouse names are used for the genes. The read ends 1 residue before the CDR3 terminus; that terminus is restored from the germline J gene. The rearrangement uses TRBV13-1 and TRBJ2-7, with TRBD1 identical over 12 bases. The CDR3 has 15 amino acids. CDR1 NSHNY and CDR2 SYGAGN come from the germline V gene. With V trimmed by 3 bases and J by 5 bases, 6 bases remained unmatched. CDR3: CASSAPGQGADEQYF. The covered CDR3 bases are TGTGCCAGCAGTGCCCCGGGACAGGGGGCGGATGAACAGTAC.

With respect to this clone: Gene names are the mouse ones. The DNA ends 1 residue before the CDR3 does, and the rest of the CDR3 is filled in from the germline J gene. This chain links TRBV24 with TRBJ2-5; a possible D gene is TRBD2 (6 bases). Germline CDR1 reads KGHTA; CDR2 reads FRNEEI. The length of the CDR3 is 15 residues. V lost 0 bases, J lost 1 base, and 8 bases lay in between. The covered CDR3 bases are TGTGCCAGCAGTCTGTACTCTGGGGACCAAGACACCCAGTAC. Protein: CASSLYSGDQDTQY. The whole CDR3 sequence reads CASSLYSGDQDTQYF.

A single count supports this clone. Gene names are mouse gene names. The read terminates 1 residue ahead of where the CDR3 ends, so the germline J gene completes it. The chain recombines TRBV16 with TRBJ2-5; maybe TRBD2 (6 bases). Per germline, CDR1 SGHSA and CDR2 FRNQAP. The CDR3 spans 13 residues. V lost 2 bases and J lost 3, with 6 bases in between. CDR3 bases read: TGTGCAAGCAGCTTACTGGGGCAAGACACCCAGTAC. This translates into CASSLLGQDTQY. In full, the CDR3 is CASSLLGQDTQYF.

Points on this clone: Gene names refer to mouse genes. The CDR3 is cut off 1 residue early in the read; its end comes from the germline J gene. The V call is TRBV1, the J call TRBJ1-4, with D possibly matching TRBD1 (6 bases). The germline V gene encodes CDR1 NSQYPW and CDR2 LRSPGD (reference sequence). V was trimmed by 3 bases and J by 4 bases, leaving 9 bases between them. The CDR3 runs 14 residues. The DNA read from the CDR3 is TGCACCTGCAGTGCCGTGGACAGCAACGAAAGATTATTT. Protein sequence: CTCSAVDSNERLF. The full CDR3 is CTCSAVDSNERLFF.

Concerning this clone itself: The gene names here belong to mouse. The read is 1 residue too short to cover the CDR3 end, so that end is filled in from the germline J gene. The genes are TRBV3 and TRBJ1-5; 9 nucleotides agree with TRBD1. In germline, CDR1 is SNHLY, CDR2 FYNGKV (reference sequence). The CDR3 consists of 14 residues. J gave up 5 bases and V 5 bases, and 4 bases lay outside the gene matches. CDR3 protein: CASSPRDRDQAPLF. The sequenced CDR3 bases are TGTGCCAGCAGCCCCCGGGACAGGGACCAGGCTCCGCTT.

About this clone: These gene names are mouse names. The DNA read from the CDR3 is TGCTCCAGCAGTCAAAGGACAAACACAGAAGTCTTC. Its protein product is CSSSQRTNTEVF. The whole CDR3 is CSSSQRTNTEVFF. The genes are TRBV23 and TRBJ1-1. The read gets to within 1 residue of the CDR3 end, and the germline J gene fills in the rest. The CDR3 loop spans 13 amino acids. Per germline, CDR1 KGHTA and CDR2 FQNQQP. The whole variable domain, remainder taken from reference TRBV23 and TRBJ1-1, is DAAVTQKPRYLIKMKGQEAEMKCIPEKGHTAVFWYQQKQSKELKFLIYFQNQQPLDQIDMVKERFSAVCPSSSLCSLGIRTCEAEDSALYLCSSSQRTNTEVFFGKGTRLTVV.

Worth noting for this clone: Genes and germline come from the mouse. The read is 1 residue too short to cover the CDR3 end, so that end is filled in from the germline J gene. This chain uses TRBV13-1 with TRBJ2-1; D might be TRBD2 (6 bases). The germline V and J ends were trimmed by 4 bases and 1 base, with 12 bases remaining between them. The CDR3 has 15 amino acids. Looked up from germline, CDR1 is NSHNY and CDR2 is SYGAGN. CDR3 DNA, as far as it was read: TGTGCCAGCAGTCCCAACTGGGAGAACTATGCTGAGCAGTTC. Translation gives CASSPNWENYAEQF. The whole CDR3 protein reads CASSPNWENYAEQFF.

About this clone itself: The gene names here belong to mouse. The CDR3 goes on 1 residue after the read ends, and that part is filled in from the germline J gene. The chain combines TRBV31 with TRBJ2-7; D possibly corresponds to TRBD1 (5 bases). The ends were cut back, 0 bases at V and 1 base at J, with 7 bases in the middle. The germline gives CDR1 GKSSPN, CDR2 SITVG. The CDR3 length is 13 residues. CDR3 bases read: TGTGCCTGGAGTCTAGACAGTTCCTATGAACAGTAC. Its translation: CAWSLDSSYEQY. The entire CDR3 is CAWSLDSSYEQYF.

This clone was seen a few times. The gene names here belong to mouse. The sequenced fragment ends 1 residue before the CDR3 boundary, so the rest is inferred from the germline J gene. The gene calls are TRBV15 and TRBJ2-1; D remains unclear. The CDR3 consists of 12 residues. Germline V gene data show CDR1 as SGHND and CDR2 as FRSKSL. The V gene lost 6 bases and the J gene lost 6 bases, with 9 bases spanning the gap. The CDR3 region is CASSPDPAEQFF. CDR3 bases read: TGTGCCAGCAGCCCCGACCCTGCTGAGCAGTTC. Variable domain in full (rest from reference TRBV15 and TRBJ2-1): DAGVTQTPRHEVAEKGQTIILKCEPVSGHNDLFWYRQTKIQGLELLSYFRSKSLMEDGGAFKDRFKAEMLNSSFSTLKIQPTEPKDSAVYLCASSPDPAEQFFGPGTRLTVL.

With respect to this clone: The gene names given are mouse names. With the read ending 1 residue before the CDR3 end, the germline J gene is used to fill in that end. The chain joins TRBV19 to TRBJ2-5, with TRBD1 matching over 9 bases. Per germline, CDR1 FNHDT and CDR2 SITEND (reference sequence). Trimming removed 5 bases from V and 5 bases from J; junction bases left unmatched: 6. The CDR3 covers 14 residues. The CDR3 sequence: CASRTPGQGDTQYF. The CDR3 DNA, read in part, is TGTGCCAGCAGAACTCCGGGACAGGGAGACACCCAGTAC.